This T cell receptor beta chain was sequenced in a study of cytomegalovirus exposure and HLA in healthy donors. Germline CDR1 PRHDT, CDR2 FYEKMQ (reference sequence). J gave up 8 bases and V 2 bases, and 3 bases lay outside the gene matches. The CDR3 runs to 14 residues. On this clone: Its specificity is unknown.

Study-wide results and limits: Specificity of a few CMV-associated chains for CMV antigens was verified in vitro. The records held CMV serostatus as the only immune exposure information. Earlier results showed most TCR beta V segments being productive about 87% or about 30% of the time.

Vbeta (60) and Jbeta (13) primers were used in the PCR. Repertoires were generated with immunoSEQ multiplex PCR, while TCRdb's copy carries only in-frame clones and drops some. Recorded here are some 80,000 clones; the top ten clones represent 0.95% to 1.3%. This sequence joins TRBV13 and TRBJ2-1; 10 bases align to TRBD1. The sample comprised PBMCs. This sequence originates from a woman aged 25-40 years in good health and CMV-seronegative. This chain's CDR3 is CASSLRGTGDEQFF. The DNA of the CDR3 is TGTGCCAGCAGCTTACGCGGGACAGGGGATGAGCAGTTCTTC. Together with reference TRBV13 and TRBJ2-1, the CDR3 gives the full variable domain: AAGVIQSPRHLIKEKRETATLKCYPIPRHDTVYWYQQGPGQDPQFLISFYEKMQSDKGSIPDRFSAQQFSDYHSELNMSSLELGDSALYFCASSLRGTGDEQFFGPGTRLTVL.